The clone carrying this T cell receptor beta chain has only a few counts. As yet, its antigen is unknown. Human HSPCs were combined with MS5 stroma expressing human DLL1. The seeding cells were CD34+CD3- hematopoietic stem and progenitor cells purified by FACS to remove T cells. The V gene lost 7 bases and the J gene lost 5 bases, with 15 bases spanning the gap. Per germline, CDR1 WNHNN and CDR2 SYGVQD (reference sequence). The CDR3 spans 13 residues. The data were obtained in a study of T cells generated in artificial thymic organoids. Semi-nested PCR with reverse primers in the TRAC or TRBC constant regions amplified each chain separately. Each CDR3 protein gets one entry after TCRdb re-called the 5' RACE reads with MiXCR. The data show approximately 7,700 distinct CDR3 sequences, more than 20% seen once.

The TCR originated in a human donor who gave cord blood stem cells for thymic organoid culture, a cardiac surgery patient who gave postnatal thymus, or a blood donor (not recorded which). The rearrangement joins TRBV10-1 to TRBJ2-7, with D tentatively TRBD2 (5 bases). The sequencing input was naive CD8+ T cells grown in artificial thymic organoids from cord blood stem and progenitor cells. This sample's subset: CD3+TCRalphabeta+CD8SP T cells; for blood, CD45RO-CCR7+ naive CD8+ T cells. The CDR3 DNA reads TGCGCCAGCAACGGGGAACGGGGAAACGAGCAGTACTTC. Protein: CASNGERGNEQYF.